Detailed here is one TCR beta chain. The data derive from a study of blood T cell repertoires in COVID-19. On the study more broadly: Samples of COVID-19 (acute and convalescent) were obtained from the United States, Italy and Spain. PBMCs, B-cell-depleted T cells, or T cells were the source of the cDNA or gDNA that made up the material.

Trimming stripped 0 bases from V and 4 bases from J, with 10 bases between. The CDR3 has 14 residues. The germline gives CDR1 SGHTS, CDR2 YDEGEE. In the source study's methods: The assay estimated nucleated cells by amplifying reference gene primers. Repertoires were generated with immunoSEQ multiplex PCR, while TCRdb's copy carries only in-frame clones and drops some. Clone size and the V and J calls come from that table; the DNA yielded D and trimming. The data contain some 200,000 clones, roughly four fifths of them seen just once; the ten biggest clones take up 6.5% to 7%. This sequence originates from a human donor with acute or convalescent COVID-19. The donor label of this sample is uncertain. The sample comprised peripheral blood. The V and J genes are TRBV5-8 and TRBJ1-2, with D perhaps matching TRBD1 (6 bases). CDR3 residues: CASSLEQGIYGYTF. CDR3 in DNA: TGTGCCAGCAGCTTGGAGCAGGGGATCTATGGCTACACCTTC.